Here is one T cell receptor beta chain with its context. This clonotype was counted many times. No cognate antigen has been identified for it. There are no base qualities to consult, and no much larger clone falls within one base. Ophthalmopathy patients had moderately to severely active disease, with a Clinical Activity Score of 3 or more, a NOSPECS grade of 4 or more, and a disease duration of less than 3 months. Any patient with an uncontrolled infection, another autoimmune disease, pregnancy or lactation was excluded. Diagnoses were based on clinical symptoms, serum thyroxine and TRAb, thyroid ultrasound and orbital computed tomography. Ficoll-Paque density gradient centrifugation was used to isolate PBMCs from 8 to 10 ml of fresh peripheral blood. Trizol reagent was used to extract total RNA, and RNA quality was then checked on an Agilent 2100 Bioanalyzer. This sample is part of a study of T cells in Graves' hyperthyroidism and ophthalmopathy (dated by TCRdb to 2018 to 2020). Concerning the study at large: Peripheral blood was collected at initial diagnosis, before any treatment. Prospective prediction of ophthalmopathy was tested in an independent validation cohort of 18 to 20 hyperthyroidism patients and some 17 patients who later progressed to ophthalmopathy. TCR V-J signatures able to tell the groups apart were searched for in a discovery cohort of around 95 patients, of whom over 40 had Graves' ophthalmopathy and about 60 had stable Graves' hyperthyroidism. Once sampling was done, hyperthyroidism patients were given methimazole at a starting dose of 30 mg daily, whereas ophthalmopathy patients were given high-dose intravenous methylprednisolone. The paper describes TCR Vbeta CDR3 sequencing of roughly 130 peripheral blood samples, made up of approximately 40 ophthalmopathy patients, more than 70 hyperthyroidism patients and roughly 17 progressor patients. In addition, the study compared T-cell repertoires in thyroid tissue and in blood from several Graves' hyperthyroidism patients. The roughly 100 discovery patients were divided at random into training and test sets in a 7:3 ratio. Overall study results and their limits: Most expanded thyroid clonotypes (frequency above 0.001) were also detected in blood, a finding suggesting that blood repertoires may reflect thyroid immune responses. No statistical method was used to fix the sample size in advance, and group allocation was not hidden from the investigators. Ophthalmopathy was separated from stable hyperthyroidism by a 13 V-J signature model, with approximately 89% sensitivity and about 81% specificity obtained in cross-validation and 80%/75% obtained in testing. In validation, the model predicted progression to ophthalmopathy a median of 6.5 months before onset, with about 71% sensitivity and roughly 79% specificity.

Amplification of TCR beta CDR3 regions was carried out from RNA transcripts. The first round of RT-PCR for the TCR CDR3 was performed with the HTBI primer set and the Qiagen OneStep RT-PCR kit. Libraries were constructed in a second round of multiplex PCR, after which size selection and purification were performed. Paired-end sequencing of the libraries was performed with 100 bp reads on an Illumina HiSeq2000. In the paper's pipeline: Raw data were processed with SOAPnuke, discarding reads with adapters, uncalled bases, mean Phred below 15, or no exact constant-primer or identifier match. COPE v1.2.5 was used to merge the high-quality paired reads, and each unique nucleotide sequence was defined as a clonotype. Clonotypes were aligned to IMGT TRBV, TRBD and TRBJ reference segments using MiTCR v1.1. The analysis included only V-J combinations with a frequency above 0.0001, which together covered 99.2% of the repertoires. The TCS score was defined as F50 (clonal expansion) divided by E x V (chaos), with BLOSUM62-based TCRdist calculated between CDR3 peptides within each V-J. Welch's t-statistics and random forest reduced around 550 V-J features to 13, which were used in a naive Bayes classifier (R e1071). TCRdb itself trimmed the public reads at Q25 with fastp, ran MiXCR and retained productive beta chains. Rows are unified per CDR3 protein, each entry keeping the most common DNA and genes. The V and J calls here are based on TCRdb, not the publication. The sample has approximately 400,000 distinct CDR3 sequences on record, roughly 14% of them singletons. 20% of the sample goes to the ten largest clones.

V loses 6 bases at its end and J loses 5 bases; junction bases beyond the gene matches: 9. Counted from cysteine to phenylalanine, this CDR3 has 15 amino acids. The entry retains the CDR3 DNA only, 45 bases that are in frame from base 1. CDR1 and CDR2 (MNHNS, SASEGT) derive from the germline V gene. This receptor chain uses TRBV6-1 and TRBJ1-5, and TRBD1 matches 8 of the central bases. The origin of this receptor is a woman in her twenties or thirties with Graves' ophthalmopathy. The specimen was blood. In nucleotide form, the sequence is TGTGCCAGCAGAAGGACAGGGCTAGGCGATCAGCCCCAGCATTTT. Its translation is CASRRTGLGDQPQHF.